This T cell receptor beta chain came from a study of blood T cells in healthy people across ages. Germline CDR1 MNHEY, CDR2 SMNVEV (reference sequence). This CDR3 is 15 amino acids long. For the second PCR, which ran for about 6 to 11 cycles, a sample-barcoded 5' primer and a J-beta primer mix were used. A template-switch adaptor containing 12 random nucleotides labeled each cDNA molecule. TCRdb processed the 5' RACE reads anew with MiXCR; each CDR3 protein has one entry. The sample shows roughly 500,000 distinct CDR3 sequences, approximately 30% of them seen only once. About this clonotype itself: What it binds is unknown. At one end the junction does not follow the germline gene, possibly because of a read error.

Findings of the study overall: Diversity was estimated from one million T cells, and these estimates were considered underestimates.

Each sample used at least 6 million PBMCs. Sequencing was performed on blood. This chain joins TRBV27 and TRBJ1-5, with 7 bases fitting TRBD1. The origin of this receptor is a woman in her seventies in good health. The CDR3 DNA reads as TGTGCCAGCAGTACACAGGGGTATAGCAATCAGCCCCAACATTTT. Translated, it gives CASSTQGYSNQPQHF.